The 28 T cell receptor beta chains listed next were all sequenced from one sample in a study of T cells after yellow fever vaccination. MiXCR, applied by TCRdb to the 5' RACE reads, yields one record per CDR3 protein. The data hold under 200,000 distinct CDR3 sequences, with less than 9% observed a single time. The source material was CD4+ T cells sorted from PBMCs, sampled about 5 days after the first yellow fever vaccination. These receptor sequences come from a man between 18 and 35 years old who received the YFV17D yellow fever vaccine.

This clonotype has a count of ten or more. This chain connects TRBV5-1 to TRBJ2-1; D ambiguous. CDR1 is SGHRS, CDR2 YFSETQ, per germline. V shed 0 bases and J shed 9 bases, with 10 bases lying between them. CDR3 length: 13 amino acids. CDR3 in DNA: TGCGCCAGCAGCTTGGCCAGTAGGCTTGAGCAGTTCTTC. Protein: CASSLASRLEQFF. The whole variable domain, filled in from reference TRBV5-1 and TRBJ2-1, reads KAGVTQTPRYLIKTRGQQVTLSCSPISGHRSVSWYQQTPGQGLQFLFEYFSETQRNKGNFPGRFSGRQFSNSRSEMNVSTLELGDSALYLCASSLASRLEQFFGPGTRLTVL.

Written as DNA, the CDR3 is TGTGCCAGCAGCTTAGGGGGGGGCGCAGGGGAAGGCTATGGCTACACCTTC. Residues: CASSLGGGAGEGYGYTF. The genes are TRBV7-2 and TRBJ1-2; D possibly corresponds to TRBD1 (6 bases). V shed 1 base and J shed 4 bases, with 19 bases lying between them. Germline values: CDR1 SGHTA, CDR2 FQGNSA. The CDR3 runs to 17 residues.

This clonotype was seen ten or more times. CDR3 DNA sequence: TGTGCCAGCAGCGTAGCCCAGGAGCCCTCCTACAATGAGCAGTTCTTC. This translates into CASSVAQEPSYNEQFF. The V and J genes are TRBV9 and TRBJ2-1, with D unclear. The CDR3 totals 16 residues. CDR1 and CDR2 (germline): SGDLS, YYNGEE. V shed 0 bases and J shed 0 bases, with 10 bases lying between them. The full variable domain, its missing parts supplied by reference TRBV9 and TRBJ2-1, is DSGVTQTPKHLITATGQRVTLRCSPRSGDLSVYWYQQSLDQGLQFLIQYYNGEERAKGNILERFSAQQFPDLHSELNLSSLELGDSALYFCASSVAQEPSYNEQFFGPGTRLTVL.

This clonotype was seen at least ten times. V is TRBV20-1 and J is TRBJ1-1; perhaps TRBD1 as D (5 bases). Germline V gene lookup returns CDR1 DFQATT and CDR2 SNEGSKA (reference sequence). V gave up 6 bases and J gave up 1 base, with 21 bases separating them. CDR3 length equals 16 residues. CDR3: CSARPRDHIGNTEAFF. CDR3 nucleotides: TGCAGTGCCAGGCCCCGGGACCACATCGGGAACACTGAAGCTTTCTTT.

This clonotype appeared many times. The chain employs TRBV16 and TRBJ1-5; the D is unclear. V was pared by 3 bases and J by 9 bases, with 12 bases between. The CDR3 spans 13 residues. Germline CDR1 KGHSY, CDR2 FQNENV. The CDR3 loop reads CASSHSREGPQHF. The CDR3 nucleotides are TGTGCCAGCAGCCATTCGAGAGAGGGGCCCCAGCATTTT.

This clonotype was counted a few times. This chain uses TRBV12-3 or TRBV12-4 with TRBJ2-1; D possibly matches TRBD1 or TRBD2 (5 bases each). V was trimmed by 2 bases and J by 12 bases, leaving 11 bases between them. The CDR3 spans 12 residues. The CDR3 protein is CASSLRRDVQFF. The CDR3 DNA follows: TGTGCCAGCAGTTTACGAAGGGACGTGCAGTTCTTC.

This clonotype was recorded a few times. This chain uses TRBV6-5 with TRBJ1-2; 8 bases are a match to TRBD1. Trimming at V came to 7 bases and at J to 7 bases, leaving 2 bases not matched to a gene. Germline lookup yields CDR1 MNHEY and CDR2 SVGAGI. The CDR3 has 11 amino acids. CDR3 in amino acids: CASTQGAGYTF. CDR3 bases: TGTGCCAGCACCCAGGGGGCTGGCTACACCTTC.

Ten or more counts support this clonotype. The chain recombines TRBV12-3 or TRBV12-4 with TRBJ2-1; no reliable D call. Trimming removed 3 bases at V and 5 bases at J, with 14 bases between. The CDR3 loop spans 15 amino acids. The CDR3 DNA is TGTGCCAGCAGTTTTTATCGCACCCGGGACAATGAGCAGTTCTTC. Translated: CASSFYRTRDNEQFF.

This clonotype was seen repeatedly, ten times or more. The V call is TRBV24-1, the J call TRBJ2-3; D perhaps matches TRBD1 (5 bases). From germline, CDR1 is KGHDR and CDR2 SFDVKD. V was trimmed by 5 bases and J by 4 bases, leaving 15 bases between them. CDR3 length equals 15 residues. In DNA, the CDR3 is TGTGCCACCAGTGCGGCAAGGCAGGGATCAGATACGCAGTATTTT. It specifies CATSAARQGSDTQYF.

This clonotype has ten or more counts. The chain carries TRBV4-3 and TRBJ2-3; TRBD1 or TRBD2 may be the D gene (6 bases each). Between the trimmed V and J ends, which lost 4 bases and 3 bases, there was a span of 17 bases. Germline V gives CDR1 LGHNA, CDR2 YSLEER. This CDR3 is built from 16 residues. The CDR3: CASSPGALVHTDTQYF. The DNA for the CDR3 is TGCGCCAGCAGCCCGGGGGCACTAGTTCATACAGATACGCAGTATTTT.

The chain combines TRBV11-2 with TRBJ1-2; 8 bases align to TRBD1. The CDR3 runs to 13 residues. Unmatched junction bases numbered 5, after V lost 3 bases and J lost 8 bases. Germline V gene data show CDR1 as SGHAT and CDR2 as FQNNGV. This CDR3 is CASSLTGEIGYTF. CDR3 sequence (DNA): TGTGCCAGCAGCTTGACAGGGGAGATCGGCTACACCTTC. Full variable domain (missing parts from reference TRBV11-2 and TRBJ1-2): EAGVAQSPRYKIIEKRQSVAFWCNPISGHATLYWYQQILGQGPKLLIQFQNNGVVDDSQLPKDRFSAERLKGVDSTLKIQPAKLEDSAVYLCASSLTGEIGYTFGSGTRLTVV.

The table lists this clonotype with many counts. V and J are TRBV28 and TRBJ2-3; unclear D gene. CDR1 and CDR2 (germline): MDHEN, SYDVKM. The CDR3 contains 12 residues. V lost 5 bases and J 4 bases, leaving 7 bases between the germline ends. DNA for the CDR3: TGTGCCAGCAGTCCCCACTCAGATACGCAGTATTTT. Its translation: CASSPHSDTQYF.

This clonotype was detected ten times or more. V gene TRBV7-2 combines with J gene TRBJ2-3, with a possible D match to TRBD2 (6 bases). V dropped 1 base and J dropped 6 bases, with 11 bases sitting between them. This CDR3 contains 14 residues. Germline assignment: CDR1 SGHTA and CDR2 FQGNSA. The CDR3 loop reads CASSLGTIGDTQYF. CDR3 bases: TGTGCCAGCAGCTTAGGGACTATTGGGGATACGCAGTATTTT.

The sample holds many counts of this clonotype. The chain couples TRBV4-2 to TRBJ2-6; either TRBD1 or TRBD2 may supply D (6 bases each). Germline assignment: CDR1 LGHNA and CDR2 YNFKEQ. Between the trimmed V and J ends, which lost 0 bases and 3 bases, there was a span of 12 bases. This CDR3 is 17 amino acids long. CDR3 DNA: TGTGCCAGCAGCCAAGATCTTAGGGGGGATGGGGCCAACGTCCTGACTTTC. This translates into CASSQDLRGDGANVLTF.

On this clonotype itself: A much bigger clone sits one base away, suggesting this may be a read error. J is TRBJ2-5 and V is TRBV18, with D maybe TRBD1 (5 bases). With 0 bases removed from V and 5 bases from J, the gap between germline ends came to 13 bases. Germline V CDR1 and CDR2: KGHSH, LQKENI. The CDR3 contains 15 residues. The CDR3 DNA reads TGTGCCAGCTCACCACCACAGGCGGCGCGGGAGACCCAGTACTTC. Translated, it gives CASSPPQAARETQYF.

This clonotype was seen many times. V usage is TRBV18 and J usage is TRBJ2-2; D gene uncertain. The CDR3 has 13 residues. Germline V gives CDR1 KGHSH, CDR2 LQKENI. Trimming took 7 bases from V and 6 from J, leaving 12 bases between them. Written as DNA, the CDR3 is TGTGCCAGCTACCCGATGGCGGCCGGGGAGCTGTTTTTT. It is translated as CASYPMAAGELFF.

Ten or more counts support this clonotype. The chain has TRBV4-3 and TRBJ2-5; 7 nucleotides match TRBD1. V dropped 0 bases and J dropped 9; count of bases not matched to a gene: 4. From germline, CDR1 is LGHNA and CDR2 YSLEER. The CDR3 covers 13 residues. CDR3: CASSQEPGQAQYF. CDR3 DNA: TGCGCCAGCAGCCAAGAGCCAGGACAGGCCCAGTACTTC.

The CDR3 DNA reads as TGTGCCAGTAGTATTCGCGCACCGACAGCAACCTATTTCACAGATACGCAGTATTTT. This encodes CASSIRAPTATYFTDTQYF. The chain has TRBV19 and TRBJ2-3; D is possibly TRBD1 (5 bases). The V gene's germline CDR1 is LNHDA and CDR2 SQIVND (reference sequence). The CDR3 sequence is 19 residues long. V was shortened by 3 bases and J by 2 bases, with 24 bases between the two germline ends.

This clonotype occurred many times. V usage is TRBV7-8 and J usage is TRBJ2-1; no definite D call. The CDR3 sequence is 13 residues long. The germline CDR1 and CDR2 sequences are SGHVS and FQNEAQ. Trimming left V 2 bases short and J 6 bases short, with 8 bases between. The CDR3: CASSLPVPNEQFF. The CDR3 nucleotides are TGTGCCAGCAGCTTACCAGTCCCCAATGAGCAGTTCTTC.

This clonotype was counted ten times or more. The chain recombines TRBV5-1 with TRBJ2-3; tentatively, D is TRBD2 (6 bases). Deletions cut 4 bases from V and 1 base from J, with 10 bases between. The CDR3 runs 14 residues. Germline V gene data show CDR1 as SGHRS and CDR2 as YFSETQ. DNA for the CDR3: TGCGCCAGCAGCGTGGGGACTGGCACAGATACGCAGTATTTT. It codes for CASSVGTGTDTQYF.

This clonotype has more than one count but fewer than ten. The J gene is TRBJ1-2, the V gene TRBV12-3 or TRBV12-4, with D perhaps matching TRBD1 (6 bases). The CDR3 has 13 residues. V gave up 5 bases and J gave up 6 bases, with 13 bases separating them. The CDR3 DNA is TGTGCCAGCAGTCTCCTAGCAGGGGATGGCTACACCTTC. Its protein product is CASSLLAGDGYTF.

This clonotype showed up many times. The V call is TRBV3-1, the J call TRBJ1-4; 7 bases are shared with TRBD1. From germline, CDR1 is LGHDT and CDR2 YNNKEL (reference sequence). Germline trimming cut 3 bases from V and 7 bases from J; bases unmatched to any gene: 2. This CDR3 comprises 13 residues. The CDR3 protein is CASSHRDSEKLFF. CDR3 nucleotides: TGTGCCAGCAGCCACAGGGACAGTGAAAAACTGTTTTTT.

This clonotype was seen repeatedly, ten times or more. This chain connects TRBV4-2 to TRBJ2-1, with 10 bases identical to TRBD2. The CDR3 totals 15 residues. CDR1 and CDR2 from the germline V gene are LGHNA and YNFKEQ. V lost 1 base, J lost 8 bases, and 5 bases stayed unmatched. CDR3 in DNA: TGTGCCAGCAGCCAAGGAGCGGGGGGGCTTGATGAGCAGTTCTTC. Its protein is CASSQGAGGLDEQFF.

This chain connects TRBV7-2 to TRBJ2-3, with D possibly being TRBD1 or TRBD2 (5 bases each). CDR1 and CDR2 (germline): SGHTA, FQGNSA. The CDR3 consists of 13 residues. The V end was cut by 4 bases, the J end by 10 bases, with 15 bases between. The chain's CDR3 is CASSSPSRGAQYF. The CDR3 bases are TGTGCCAGCAGCTCACCTTCTAGAGGGGCGCAGTATTTT.

This clonotype was seen a handful of times. This chain connects TRBV5-4 to TRBJ1-1; 11 bases map to TRBD1. CDR3 length: 17 amino acids. Germline V CDR1 and CDR2: SGHNT, YYREEE (reference sequence). The CDR3 loop is CAYRDRGRNGRGTEAFF. CDR3 coding DNA: TGTGCTTACCGGGACAGGGGGAGGAACGGTCGAGGCACTGAAGCTTTCTTT.

This clonotype was seen at least ten times. The chain joins TRBV5-1 to TRBJ2-7; maybe TRBD1 (6 bases). V was cut by 7 bases and J by 3 bases, with 14 bases left in between. Germline lookup yields CDR1 SGHRS and CDR2 YFSETQ. CDR3 length: 13 amino acids. CDR3 in DNA: TGCGCCAGCCGCCGCGAGGACAGCTACGAGCAGTACGTC. It specifies CASRREDSYEQYV.

This clonotype was counted at least ten times. This chain links TRBV7-8 with TRBJ1-6, with D possibly TRBD1 on 6 matching bases. The germline gives CDR1 SGHVS, CDR2 FQNEAQ. This CDR3 has 16 amino acids. Trimming left V 3 bases short and J 12 bases short, with 21 bases between. The CDR3 nucleotides read TGTGCCAGCAGCTTTAGGGGCACTACACAGGGCGAACCCCTCCACTTT. Protein product: CASSFRGTTQGEPLHF.

The CDR3 is CASRRRLFRESRETQYF. Written as DNA, the CDR3 is TGTGCCAGCCGGCGACGACTGTTCCGGGAATCCCGAGAGACCCAGTACTTC. The rearrangement uses TRBV6-2 or TRBV6-3 and TRBJ2-5; tentatively, D is TRBD2 (5 bases). Germline V gene sequence: CDR1 MNHEY, CDR2 SVGEGT. The V gene lost 8 bases and the J gene lost 4 bases, with 26 bases spanning the gap. The CDR3 runs to 17 residues.